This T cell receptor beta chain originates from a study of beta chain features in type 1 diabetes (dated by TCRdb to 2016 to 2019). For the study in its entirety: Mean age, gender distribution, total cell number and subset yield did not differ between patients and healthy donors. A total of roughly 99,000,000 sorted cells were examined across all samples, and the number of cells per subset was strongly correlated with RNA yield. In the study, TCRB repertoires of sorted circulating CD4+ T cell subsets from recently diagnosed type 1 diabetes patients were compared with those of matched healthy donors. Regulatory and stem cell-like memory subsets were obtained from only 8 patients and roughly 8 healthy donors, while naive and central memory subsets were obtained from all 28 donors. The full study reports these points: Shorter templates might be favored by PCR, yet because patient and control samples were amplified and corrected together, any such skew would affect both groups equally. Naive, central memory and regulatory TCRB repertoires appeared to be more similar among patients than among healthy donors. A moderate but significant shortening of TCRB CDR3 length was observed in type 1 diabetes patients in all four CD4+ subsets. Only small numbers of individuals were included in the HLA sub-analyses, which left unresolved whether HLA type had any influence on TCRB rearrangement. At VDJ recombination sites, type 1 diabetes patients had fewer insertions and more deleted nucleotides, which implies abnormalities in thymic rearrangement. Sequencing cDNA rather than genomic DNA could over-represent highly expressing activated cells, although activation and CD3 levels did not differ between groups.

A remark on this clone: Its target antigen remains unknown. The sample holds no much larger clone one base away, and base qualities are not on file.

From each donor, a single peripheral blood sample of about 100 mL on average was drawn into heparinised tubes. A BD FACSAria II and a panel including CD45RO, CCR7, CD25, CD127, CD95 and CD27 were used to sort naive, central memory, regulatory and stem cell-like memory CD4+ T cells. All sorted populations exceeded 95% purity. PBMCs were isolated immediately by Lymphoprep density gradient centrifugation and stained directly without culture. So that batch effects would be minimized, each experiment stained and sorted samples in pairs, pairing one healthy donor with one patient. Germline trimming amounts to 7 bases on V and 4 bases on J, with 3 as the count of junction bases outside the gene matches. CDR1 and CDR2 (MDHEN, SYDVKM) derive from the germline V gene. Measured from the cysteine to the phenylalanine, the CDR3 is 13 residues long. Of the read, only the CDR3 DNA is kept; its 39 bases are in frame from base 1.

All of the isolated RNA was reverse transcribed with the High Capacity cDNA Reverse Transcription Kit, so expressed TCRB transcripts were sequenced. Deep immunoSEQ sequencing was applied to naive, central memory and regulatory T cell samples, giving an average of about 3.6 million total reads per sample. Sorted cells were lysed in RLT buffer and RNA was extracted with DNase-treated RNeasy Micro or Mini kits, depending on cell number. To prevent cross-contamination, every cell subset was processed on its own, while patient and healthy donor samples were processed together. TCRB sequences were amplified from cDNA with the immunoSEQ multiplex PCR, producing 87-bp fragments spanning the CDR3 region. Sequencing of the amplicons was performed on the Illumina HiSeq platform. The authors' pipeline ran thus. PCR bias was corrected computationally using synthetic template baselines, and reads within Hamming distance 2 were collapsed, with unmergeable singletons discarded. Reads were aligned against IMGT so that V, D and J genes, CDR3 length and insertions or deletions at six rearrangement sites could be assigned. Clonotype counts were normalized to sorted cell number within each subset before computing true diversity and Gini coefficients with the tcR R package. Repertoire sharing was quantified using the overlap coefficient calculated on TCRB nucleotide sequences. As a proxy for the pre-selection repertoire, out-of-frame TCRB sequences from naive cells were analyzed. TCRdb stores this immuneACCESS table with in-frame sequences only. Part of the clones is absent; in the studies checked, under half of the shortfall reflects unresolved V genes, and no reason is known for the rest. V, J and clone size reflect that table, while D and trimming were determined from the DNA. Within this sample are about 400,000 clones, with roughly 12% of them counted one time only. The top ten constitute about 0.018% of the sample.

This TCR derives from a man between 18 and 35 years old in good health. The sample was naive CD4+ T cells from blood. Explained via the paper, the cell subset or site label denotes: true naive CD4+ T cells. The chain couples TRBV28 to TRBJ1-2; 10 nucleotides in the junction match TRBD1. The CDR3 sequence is CASTTGGIYGYTF. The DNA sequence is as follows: TGTGCCAGCACGACAGGGGGCATCTATGGCTACACCTTC.